These 28 T cell receptor beta chains originate from one sample sequenced in a study of blood T cells in healthy people across ages. Together with a sample-barcoded 5' primer, a J-beta primer mix was included in a second PCR lasting 7 to 11 cycles. TCRdb redid the calling of the 5' RACE reads with MiXCR, one entry per CDR3 protein. Among about 780,000 distinct CDR3 sequences listed, roughly 46% were seen once. The sample consisted of blood. These receptors all stem from a man aged 80 or over in good health.

The V call is TRBV29-1, the J call TRBJ2-7, with D unresolved. The germline CDR1 and CDR2 sequences are SQVTM and ANQGSEA. With 7 bases removed from V and 2 bases from J, the gap between germline ends came to 9 bases. This CDR3 has 11 amino acids. CDR3 in DNA: TGCAGCGCCCGACTCCCCTACGAGCAGTACTTC. Its protein is CSARLPYEQYF.

This clonotype was detected only a few times. The chain is built from TRBV3-1 and TRBJ2-3, with 16 bases lining up with TRBD2. The CDR3 has 21 amino acids. V dropped 2 bases and J dropped 4; count of bases not matched to a gene: 15. Germline loops: CDR1 LGHDT, CDR2 YNNKEL (reference sequence). In DNA form, the CDR3 reads TGTGCCAGCAGCCAAAGAATCGGGGGACTAGCGGGAGGGCCAATCCCAGATACGCAGTATTTT. Translation gives CASSQRIGGLAGGPIPDTQYF.

V and J are TRBV19 and TRBJ2-2; 13 nucleotides agree with TRBD2. The CDR3 is made up of 18 amino acids. Germline V gene sequence: CDR1 LNHDA, CDR2 SQIVND (reference sequence). The junction had 7 bases not matched to a gene; V was cut back by 2 bases and J by 4 bases. Here the CDR3 reads CASSIRRLAGGTTGELFF. CDR3 in DNA: TGTGCCAGTAGTATAAGGAGACTAGCGGGAGGTACCACCGGGGAGCTGTTTTTT. Using reference TRBV19 and TRBJ2-2 for the parts outside the CDR3, the full variable domain is DGGITQSPKYLFRKEGQNVTLSCEQNLNHDAMYWYRQDPGQGLRLIYYSQIVNDFQKGDIAEGYSVSREKKESFPLTVTSAQKNPTAFYLCASSIRRLAGGTTGELFFGEGSRLTVL.

The chain employs TRBV5-1 and TRBJ2-3, with 8 bases matching TRBD1. The CDR3 has 14 residues. Germline V gives CDR1 SGHRS, CDR2 YFSETQ. V was clipped by 7 bases and J by 1 base; unmatched bases: 5. CDR3 nucleotide sequence: TGCGCCAGCCAGACAGGGGTTGGCACAGATACGCAGTATTTT. Protein sequence: CASQTGVGTDTQYF.

This clonotype was detected many times. The chain uses TRBV10-3 and TRBJ1-1; 9 bases map to TRBD1. The CDR3 has 14 amino acids. Germline V gene data show CDR1 as ENHRY and CDR2 as SYGVKD. The ends lost 6 bases at V and 1 base at J; junction bases unmatched: 3. CDR3 loop: CAIRGDRENTEAFF. CDR3 nucleotide sequence: TGTGCCATCAGGGGGGACAGGGAGAACACTGAAGCTTTCTTT.

The J gene is TRBJ2-1, the V gene TRBV20-1; D not certain. V was trimmed by 6 bases and J by 0 bases, leaving 15 bases between them. The germline gives CDR1 DFQATT, CDR2 SNEGSKA (reference sequence). The CDR3 is 15 residues long. The CDR3 nucleotides read TGCAGTGCCCCACCCGAAAGTCGCTCCTACAATGAGCAGTTCTTC. Translated, it gives CSAPPESRSYNEQFF.

This clonotype appeared a few times. V usage is TRBV7-3 and J usage is TRBJ2-7; 9 bases align to TRBD2. The junction had 12 bases not matched to a gene; V was cut back by 5 bases and J by 7 bases. This CDR3 contains 15 residues. Germline loops: CDR1 SGHTA, CDR2 FQGTGA. The CDR3 here is CASSRNSGGGNEQYF. CDR3 DNA sequence: TGTGCCAGCAGCCGGAATAGCGGGGGCGGAAATGAGCAGTACTTC.

Concerning this clonotype itself: Relative to the germline gene, one junction end is altered; a read error may explain this. The chain recombines TRBV28 with TRBJ2-7; a possible D gene is TRBD1 (5 bases). Per the germline V gene, CDR1 is MDHEN and CDR2 is SYDVKM. The CDR3 extends over 16 amino acids. The CDR3 region has the DNA TGTGTCAGCAGTTCCCCAGGGAAAACCCGCTCCTACGAGCAGTACTTC. The encoded protein is CVSSSPGKTRSYEQYF.

Notes on this clonotype: The junction differs from germline at one of its ends, possibly a read error. The gene calls are TRBV20-1 and TRBJ2-1, with D possibly TRBD2 on 5 matching bases. From germline, CDR1 is DFQATT and CDR2 SNEGSKA (reference sequence). The CDR3 contains 15 residues. The CDR3 sequence: CSTRVNKPLYNEQFF. The CDR3 bases are TGCAGTACTAGGGTGAATAAGCCCCTATACAATGAGCAGTTCTTC.

This chain connects TRBV7-8 to TRBJ1-1, with a possible D match to TRBD1 (6 bases). V was clipped by 4 bases and J by 12 bases, with 18 bases between them. The CDR3 consists of 13 residues. Germline values: CDR1 SGHVS, CDR2 FQNEAQ. The CDR3 DNA sequence: TGTGCCAGCAGCTGGGGGGACAACCAAAGAACTTTCTTT. Translating gives CASSWGDNQRTFF.

This clonotype came up a few times. The J gene is TRBJ1-1, the V gene TRBV9, with D unclear. The V gene lost 4 bases and the J gene lost 4 bases, with 8 bases spanning the gap. The CDR3 loop spans 12 amino acids. Germline values: CDR1 SGDLS, CDR2 YYNGEE. This chain's CDR3 is CASSPPSTEAFF. The CDR3 nucleotides are TGTGCCAGCAGCCCCCCCTCCACTGAAGCTTTCTTT.

CDR3 sequence (DNA): TGCAGTGCTAGCAAGACTAGCGGGCCTTCCTACAATGAGCAGTTCTTC. It is translated as CSASKTSGPSYNEQFF. The chain employs TRBV20-1 and TRBJ2-1; 10 nucleotides align to TRBD2. The CDR3 has 16 residues. Unmatched junction bases numbered 6, after V lost 3 bases and J lost 1 base. From germline, CDR1 is DFQATT and CDR2 SNEGSKA (reference sequence).

This clonotype was detected only a few times. This rearrangement joins TRBV20-1 to TRBJ2-7; 11 nucleotides align to TRBD2. V shed 2 bases and J 5 bases; nucleotides not matched to a gene: 8. The CDR3 covers 15 residues. Germline V lookup: CDR1 DFQATT, CDR2 SNEGSKA (reference sequence). DNA for the CDR3: TGCAGTGCTAGAACACCATTAGCGGGAGGGAACGAGCAGTACTTC. It encodes CSARTPLAGGNEQYF.

This rearrangement joins TRBV24-1 to TRBJ2-7, with 7 bases fitting TRBD2. The CDR3 extends over 15 amino acids. From germline, CDR1 is KGHDR and CDR2 SFDVKD. With V trimmed by 4 bases and J by 5 bases, 10 bases remained unmatched. In DNA form, the CDR3 reads TGTGCCACCAGTGACCCTAAAGGGGCGGGGGACGAGCAGTACTTC. Protein product: CATSDPKGAGDEQYF.

This rearrangement joins TRBV5-1 to TRBJ2-1; the D gene could be TRBD1 or TRBD2 (5 bases each). The CDR3 loop spans 16 amino acids. Germline CDR1 reads SGHRS; CDR2 reads YFSETQ. V was cut by 4 bases and J by 7 bases, with 21 bases left in between. CDR3: CASSPWGMGLQNEQFF. The DNA of the CDR3 is TGCGCCAGCAGCCCTTGGGGGATGGGGCTTCAAAATGAGCAGTTCTTC. The full variable domain, its missing parts supplied by reference TRBV5-1 and TRBJ2-1, is KAGVTQTPRYLIKTRGQQVTLSCSPISGHRSVSWYQQTPGQGLQFLFEYFSETQRNKGNFPGRFSGRQFSNSRSEMNVSTLELGDSALYLCASSPWGMGLQNEQFFGPGTRLTVL.

The chain uses TRBV5-1 and TRBJ2-5, with 11 nucleotides matching TRBD2. The CDR3 spans 15 residues. Germline lookup yields CDR1 SGHRS and CDR2 YFSETQ. After removal of 2 bases from V and 5 bases from J, the junction contained 5 bases not matched to a gene. The CDR3, as DNA: TGCGCCAGCAGCTTCGGGACTAGCGGAGTGGAGACCCAGTACTTC. This gives the protein CASSFGTSGVETQYF.

The J gene is TRBJ2-7, the V gene TRBV9, with D perhaps matching TRBD1 (5 bases). Germline assignment: CDR1 SGDLS and CDR2 YYNGEE. The length of the CDR3 is 14 residues. Trimming pared 4 bases from V and 3 bases from J, leaving 14 bases between. CDR3 coding DNA: TGTGCCAGCAGCCCTAGTGGGGCAGGCTACGAGCAGTACTTC. This encodes CASSPSGAGYEQYF.

The chain employs TRBV21-1 and TRBJ1-2. TRBV21-1 is a pseudogene locus. CDR3 length: 13 amino acids. The CDR3: CASSKTDNYGYTF. In DNA form, the CDR3 reads TGTGCCAGCAGCAAGACGGATAACTATGGCTACACCTTC.

This clonotype has more than one count but fewer than ten. It may be a read error: a sequence one base away is much more abundant. The rearrangement joins TRBV12-3 or TRBV12-4 to TRBJ2-1; 10 nucleotides line up with TRBD2. The CDR3 extends over 13 amino acids. V was pared by 10 bases and J by 13 bases, with 13 bases of the junction left unmatched. The CDR3 nucleotides are TGTGCCACGGCTAGCGGGAGTAGAAAGACCCAGTTCTTC. Its protein is CATASGSRKTQFF.

In regard to this clonotype: A single base separates this from a much larger clone, so it may be a read error. The chain uses TRBV10-3 and TRBJ1-2; the D gene is possibly TRBD1 (5 bases). Germline loops: CDR1 ENHRY, CDR2 SYGVKD. The CDR3 sequence is 15 residues long. As DNA, the CDR3 is TGTGCCATCAGTGAGTCTGCTGGGACCGGCTATGACTACACCTTC. This encodes CAISESAGTGYDYTF.

This clonotype was recorded once. A read error may produce the germline difference seen at one junction end. The rearrangement links TRBV27 to TRBJ2-1; 8 bases are a match to TRBD2. The germline gives CDR1 MNHEY, CDR2 SMNVEV (reference sequence). There are 15 residues in the CDR3. The CDR3 region is CASNLKLADYNEQFF. Written as DNA, the CDR3 is TGTGCCAGCAATTTAAAACTAGCGGACTACAATGAGCAGTTCTTC.

In its sample, this clonotype was seen a few times. This chain links TRBV7-9 with TRBJ2-1; the D is unclear. The germline V gene has CDR1 SEHNR and CDR2 FQNEAQ (reference sequence). V was trimmed by 1 base and J by 2 bases, leaving 6 bases between them. There are 14 residues in the CDR3. In nucleotides, the CDR3 is TGTGCCAGCAGCTTAGACAGCGCCTACAATGAGCAGTTCTTC. It specifies CASSLDSAYNEQFF.

This clonotype appeared a few times. The CDR3 sequence: CSVEGPTQETQYF. CDR3 DNA: TGCAGCGTTGAAGGGCCAACCCAAGAGACCCAGTACTTC. The chain recombines TRBV29-1 with TRBJ2-5; D is unresolved. V shed 1 base and J shed 1 base, with 7 bases lying between them. The CDR3 extends over 13 amino acids. Germline CDR1 reads SQVTM; CDR2 reads ANQGSEA.

This chain joins TRBV29-1 and TRBJ2-5; TRBD2 aligns across 9 bases. This CDR3 comprises 12 residues. Trimming took 5 bases from V and 5 from J; bases not matched to a gene: 3. Per the germline V gene, CDR1 is SQVTM and CDR2 is ANQGSEA. CDR3 loop: CSVLSGGETQYF. DNA of the CDR3: TGCAGCGTTCTTAGCGGGGGCGAGACCCAGTACTTC.

This chain uses TRBV25-1 with TRBJ2-7; tentative D call: TRBD1 (6 bases). The CDR3 sequence is 14 residues long. Germline lookup yields CDR1 MGHDK and CDR2 SYGVNS. Trimming shortened V by 6 bases and J by 1 base, and 13 bases separated the two germline ends. The CDR3 nucleotides read TGTGCCAGCAGCATGACAGGAGTTTCCTACGAGCAGTACTTC. This sequence encodes CASSMTGVSYEQYF.

This chain connects TRBV12-3 or TRBV12-4 to TRBJ1-4, with a possible D match to TRBD1 (5 bases). V was clipped by 3 bases and J by 4 bases, with 9 bases between them. This CDR3 spans 14 amino acids. The CDR3 nucleotides read TGTGCCAGCAGTTTGTGGGGGGATAATGAAAAACTGTTTTTT. It yields the protein CASSLWGDNEKLFF.

The gene calls are TRBV4-1 and TRBJ2-1, with 15 bases matching TRBD2. This CDR3 comprises 16 residues. The ends lost 4 bases at V and 8 bases at J; junction bases unmatched: 6. Germline lookup yields CDR1 MGHRA and CDR2 YSYEKL. Here the CDR3 reads CASSPRTSGRADEQFF. The CDR3 DNA sequence: TGCGCCAGCAGCCCCCGGACTAGCGGGAGGGCCGATGAGCAGTTCTTC.

CDR3 protein: CASSPQTSGVYTDTQYF. CDR3 sequence (DNA): TGTGCCAGCTCACCACAGACTAGCGGGGTCTACACAGATACGCAGTATTTT. The chain couples TRBV18 to TRBJ2-3; 11 bases map to TRBD2. V was pared by 1 base and J by 2 bases, with 5 bases of the junction left unmatched. Germline CDR1 is KGHSH and CDR2 is LQKENI. The CDR3 is 17 amino acids.